One and the same sample provided the 14 T cell receptor beta chains below, sequenced in a study of cytomegalovirus exposure and HLA in healthy donors. With 60 Vbeta and 13 Jbeta primers, the PCR was carried out. Libraries were prepared by immunoSEQ multiplex PCR; TCRdb keeps only in-frame clonotypes and omits some of them. The data hold over 100,000 clones, with about 86% observed a single time. The sequenced sample consisted of PBMCs. These receptors were collected from a woman aged 25 to 39 in good health and CMV-seronegative.

The chain uses TRBV5-1 and TRBJ2-7; 8 bases fit TRBD2. The ends lost 5 bases at V and 2 bases at J; junction bases unmatched: 9. Germline CDR1 and CDR2: SGHRS and YFSETQ. This CDR3 comprises 15 residues. The DNA for the CDR3 is TGCGCCAGCAGATGGGGGGCGGGAGGACCCTACGAGCAGTACTTC. This gives the protein CASRWGAGGPYEQYF.

Concerning this clone: This same CDR3 is encoded by further DNA sequences in the sample. The chain carries TRBV28 and TRBJ1-1, with 12 bases matching TRBD1. The germline V gene encodes CDR1 MDHEN and CDR2 SYDVKM. CDR3 length: 15 amino acids. V gave up 3 bases and J gave up 13 bases; unmatched junction bases: 12. DNA of the CDR3: TGTGCCAGCAGTTTCCGGGACAGGGGGCCCCGGTATGTTTTCTTT. It translates to CASSFRDRGPRYVFF.

The chain has TRBV18 and TRBJ2-3, with D possibly matching TRBD2 (5 bases). CDR1 and CDR2 from the germline V gene are KGHSH and LQKENI. Trimming stripped 2 bases from V and 2 bases from J, with 11 bases between. This CDR3 has 15 residues. CDR3 protein: CASSPLGALTDTQYF. CDR3 DNA sequence: TGTGCCAGCTCACCATTGGGAGCGCTCACAGATACGCAGTATTTT.

A few counts support this clone. The rearrangement joins TRBV7-9 to TRBJ2-3, with a tentative D call TRBD2 (6 bases). Germline V gene data show CDR1 as SEHNR and CDR2 as FQNEAQ (reference sequence). V was clipped by 4 bases and J by 4 bases, with 15 bases between them. This CDR3 is built from 15 residues. The CDR3 region is CASSSRGDSADTQYF. The CDR3 region has the DNA TGTGCCAGCAGCTCTCGAGGGGACTCGGCAGATACGCAGTATTTT.

J is TRBJ2-2 and V is TRBV27; the match to TRBD1 covers 8 bases. CDR1 MNHEY and CDR2 SMNVEV come from the germline V gene (reference sequence). Unmatched junction bases numbered 8, after V lost 5 bases and J lost 3 bases. This CDR3 spans 16 amino acids. CDR3 amino acids: CASSPQTGADTGELFF. CDR3 coding DNA: TGTGCCAGCAGTCCCCAGACAGGGGCGGACACCGGGGAGCTGTTTTTT.

This clone has just a few counts. This chain joins TRBV19 and TRBJ2-5, with TRBD1 as a possible D gene (5 bases). The CDR3 contains 13 residues. Deletions cut 2 bases from V and 4 bases from J, with 8 bases between. The V gene's germline CDR1 is LNHDA and CDR2 SQIVND (reference sequence). The DNA for the CDR3 is TGTGCCAGTAGTATATCCAGGGTAGAGACCCAGTACTTC. It is translated as CASSISRVETQYF.

The gene calls are TRBV7-8 and TRBJ1-1; 8 bases align to TRBD1. V lost 5 bases, J lost 1 base, and 9 bases stayed unmatched. The CDR3 runs 16 residues. Germline assignment: CDR1 SGHVS and CDR2 FQNEAQ. The CDR3 is CASSTRQGRGNTEAFF. The CDR3 bases are TGTGCCAGCAGCACACGACAGGGGCGGGGGAACACTGAAGCTTTCTTT.

The rearrangement uses TRBV7-2 and TRBJ2-7, with a possible D match to TRBD2 (5 bases). CDR1 is SGHTA, CDR2 FQGNSA, per germline. The CDR3 has 13 amino acids. Between the trimmed V and J ends, which lost 0 bases and 5 bases, there was a span of 8 bases. DNA of the CDR3: TGTGCCAGCAGCTTAGCCTCCGGGGACGAGCAGTACTTC. Its translation is CASSLASGDEQYF.

The rearrangement joins TRBV7-7 to TRBJ2-5, with D perhaps matching TRBD1 (6 bases). V shed 5 bases and J shed 2 bases, with 12 bases lying between them. The germline V gene has CDR1 SSHAT and CDR2 FNYEAQ (reference sequence). The CDR3 totals 14 residues. The CDR3 protein is CASSRRDKQETQYF. As DNA, the CDR3 is TGTGCCAGCAGCCGCCGGGACAAACAAGAGACCCAGTACTTC.

This clone was seen a few times. The chain joins TRBV7-9 to TRBJ1-2; no definite D call. With 1 base removed from V and 3 bases from J, the gap between germline ends came to 9 bases. There are 14 residues in the CDR3. The germline V gene has CDR1 SEHNR and CDR2 FQNEAQ (reference sequence). The CDR3 region is CASSLDGSDYGYTF. Written as DNA, the CDR3 is TGTGCCAGCAGCTTAGACGGGTCGGACTATGGCTACACCTTC. Variable domain in full (rest from reference TRBV7-9 and TRBJ1-2): DTGVSQNPRHKITKRGQNVTFRCDPISEHNRLYWYRQTLGQGPEFLTYFQNEAQLEKSRLLSDRFSAERPKGSFSTLEIQRTEQGDSAMYLCASSLDGSDYGYTFGSGTRLTVV.

V and J are TRBV9 and TRBJ1-3; TRBD1 might be the D (5 bases). The length of the CDR3 is 12 residues. The V gene's germline CDR1 is SGDLS and CDR2 YYNGEE. Trimming removed 3 bases from V and 7 bases from J, with 8 bases in between. The CDR3 sequence: CASSGTPNTIYF. Written as DNA, the CDR3 is TGTGCCAGCAGCGGGACACCCAACACCATATATTTT.

The genes are TRBV29-1 and TRBJ2-1; 11 bases fit TRBD2. This CDR3 spans 14 amino acids. V was clipped by 8 bases and J by 5 bases; unmatched bases: 8. Germline V gene sequence: CDR1 SQVTM, CDR2 ANQGSEA. This CDR3 is CSLLLAGVNNEQFF. DNA of the CDR3: TGCAGCCTCTTACTAGCGGGAGTTAACAATGAGCAGTTCTTC.

This clone was observed once. The chain couples TRBV19 to TRBJ2-2, with 8 positions matching TRBD2. The CDR3 consists of 17 residues. CDR1 is LNHDA, CDR2 SQIVND, per germline (reference sequence). V lost 2 bases, J lost 2 bases, and 7 bases stayed unmatched. The chain's CDR3 is CASSIRGTSGNTGELFF. CDR3 in DNA: TGTGCCAGTAGTATAAGGGGTACTAGCGGAAACACCGGGGAGCTGTTTTTT.

The V gene is TRBV14, the J gene TRBJ1-3; no clear D. V was shortened by 3 bases and J by 5 bases, with 5 bases between the two germline ends. Germline values: CDR1 SGHDN, CDR2 FVKESK. The CDR3 is made up of 12 amino acids. In nucleotides, the CDR3 is TGTGCCAGCAGCCAGTCTCGAAACACCATATATTTT. Translation gives CASSQSRNTIYF.